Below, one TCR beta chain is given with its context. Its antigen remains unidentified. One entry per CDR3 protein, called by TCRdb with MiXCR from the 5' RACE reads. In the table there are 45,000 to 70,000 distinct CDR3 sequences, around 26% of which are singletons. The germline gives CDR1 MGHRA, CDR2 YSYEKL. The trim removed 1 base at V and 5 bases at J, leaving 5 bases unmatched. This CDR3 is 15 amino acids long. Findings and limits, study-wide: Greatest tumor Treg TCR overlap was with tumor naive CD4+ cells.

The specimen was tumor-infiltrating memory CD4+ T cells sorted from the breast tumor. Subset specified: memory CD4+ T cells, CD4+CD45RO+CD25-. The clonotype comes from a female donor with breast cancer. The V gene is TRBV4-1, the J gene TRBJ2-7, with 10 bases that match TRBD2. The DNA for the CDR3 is TGCGCCAGCAGCCAAGCCCCTAGCGGGAGAAACGAGCAGTACTTC. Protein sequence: CASSQAPSGRNEQYF.